The 24 T cell receptor beta chains below all came from one sample that was sequenced in a study of cytomegalovirus exposure and HLA in healthy donors. PCR primers comprised 60 Vbeta and 13 Jbeta primers. The repertoire was sequenced with immunoSEQ multiplex PCR; TCRdb's copy has only in-frame clones and lacks some. This table holds 160,000 or so clones, approximately 88% found once. Sequenced input: PBMCs. The receptor set was obtained from a woman between 18 and 30 years old in good health and CMV-seronegative.

CDR3 bases: TGTGCCAGCAGTTTAACCCGAATCAGGGGCGCGGGGGGGAGCAATCAGCCCCAGCATTTT. As protein: CASSLTRIRGAGGSNQPQHF. The chain links TRBV28 to TRBJ1-5; D is possibly TRBD1 (6 bases). CDR3 length: 20 amino acids. Germline-derived CDR1 and CDR2 are MDHEN and SYDVKM. The V and J ends lost 2 bases and 1 base respectively, with 24 bases between them.

V usage is TRBV30 and J usage is TRBJ1-1; tentative D call: TRBD1 (6 bases). Germline loops: CDR1 GTSNPN, CDR2 SVGIG (reference sequence). This CDR3 comprises 15 residues. Between the trimmed V and J ends, which lost 0 bases and 7 bases, there was a span of 18 bases. The CDR3: CAWSVRSFADSEAFF. Here the CDR3 DNA reads TGTGCCTGGAGTGTAAGGTCTTTTGCGGACAGTGAAGCTTTCTTT.

This chain links TRBV6-1 with TRBJ2-3; 10 positions match TRBD2. This CDR3 is built from 18 residues. J was trimmed by 0 bases and V by 1 base; bases with no gene match: 7. The V gene's germline CDR1 is MNHNS and CDR2 SASEGT. CDR3 DNA sequence: TGTGCCAGCAGTGAAGGATCACTAGCGGGGCCTAGCACAGATACGCAGTATTTT. Translation gives CASSEGSLAGPSTDTQYF.

The rearrangement joins TRBV7-3 to TRBJ2-1, with 10 positions matching TRBD1. This CDR3 has 15 residues. V was clipped by 0 bases and J by 8 bases; unmatched bases: 4. Germline loops: CDR1 SGHTA, CDR2 FQGTGA. This chain's CDR3 is CASSLTGQGRDEQFF. As DNA, the CDR3 is TGTGCCAGCAGCTTAACGGGACAGGGGAGAGATGAGCAGTTCTTC.

The rearrangement joins TRBV2 to TRBJ2-5, with TRBD1 identical over 7 bases. The germline gives CDR1 SNHLY, CDR2 FYNNEI. V lost 10 bases and J lost 4; bases outside the gene matches: 9. There are 13 residues in the CDR3. The CDR3, as DNA: TGTGCCATCATCAATAGGGGGCGAGAGACCCAGTACTTC. Translating gives CAIINRGRETQYF.

This chain connects TRBV2 to TRBJ2-7; a weak D match, TRBD2 (5 bases). Between the trimmed V and J ends, which lost 6 bases and 2 bases, there was a span of 17 bases. The CDR3 loop spans 15 amino acids. Germline V gene sequence: CDR1 SNHLY, CDR2 FYNNEI. The DNA of the CDR3 is TGTGCCAGCAGCCAACCCTCGACGGGAACCTACGAGCAGTACTTC. Translated, it gives CASSQPSTGTYEQYF.

The CDR3 DNA sequence: TGTGCCAGCAGTTTTCAGATAAGCTCCTACGAGCAGTACTTC. Translated, it gives CASSFQISSYEQYF. This rearrangement joins TRBV27 to TRBJ2-7; unclear D gene. The CDR3 contains 14 residues. V lost 3 bases, J lost 0 bases, and 9 bases lay in between. Germline loops: CDR1 MNHEY, CDR2 SMNVEV (reference sequence).

This sequence joins TRBV29-1 and TRBJ1-1; D possibly corresponds to TRBD1 (6 bases). The germline V gene encodes CDR1 SQVTM and CDR2 ANQGSEA. V lost 6 bases and J 2 bases, leaving 13 bases between the germline ends. The CDR3 runs to 13 residues. The CDR3 reads CSVGGQFNTEAFF. The CDR3, as DNA: TGCAGCGTGGGCGGACAGTTTAACACTGAAGCTTTCTTT.

V is TRBV23-1 and J is TRBJ2-7; 8 bases align to TRBD1. TRBV23-1 falls under the ORF class, with uncertain function. The CDR3 is 16 residues long. The trim removed 0 bases at V and 2 bases at J, leaving 6 bases unmatched. The CDR3 here is CASSQSRTGSPYEQYF. CDR3 in DNA: TGCGCCAGCAGTCAATCGCGGACAGGGTCCCCCTACGAGCAGTACTTC.

DNA for the CDR3: TGCGCCAGCACCCAGCCACTCCTACGCGGGACGGATACCTACGAGCAGTACTTC. Its translation is CASTQPLLRGTDTYEQYF. The chain links TRBV4-1 to TRBJ2-7, with D possibly TRBD2 on 6 matching bases. The V and J ends lost 7 bases and 2 bases respectively, with 27 bases between them. CDR3 length: 18 residues. Germline assignment: CDR1 MGHRA and CDR2 YSYEKL.

This clone appeared a few times. The chain carries TRBV6-1 and TRBJ2-7; TRBD1 agrees at 7 bases. The CDR3 contains 15 residues. The J segment lost 0 bases and the V segment lost 10 bases, leaving 12 bases of the junction unmatched. Germline V CDR1 and CDR2: MNHNS, SASEGT. DNA of the CDR3: TGTGCCATCACAGTGTCAGGGGACAGCTCCTACGAGCAGTACTTC. It encodes CAITVSGDSSYEQYF.

The chain couples TRBV5-1 to TRBJ2-7, with D possibly matching TRBD1 (7 bases). The CDR3 length is 16 residues. Trimming took 4 bases from V and 2 from J, leaving 19 bases between them. Germline V gene sequence: CDR1 SGHRS, CDR2 YFSETQ. The CDR3 loop is CASSPPPDREAYEQYF. In DNA form, the CDR3 reads TGCGCCAGCAGCCCGCCCCCTGACAGGGAGGCCTACGAGCAGTACTTC. The full variable domain, rest sourced from reference TRBV5-1 and TRBJ2-7, is KAGVTQTPRYLIKTRGQQVTLSCSPISGHRSVSWYQQTPGQGLQFLFEYFSETQRNKGNFPGRFSGRQFSNSRSEMNVSTLELGDSALYLCASSPPPDREAYEQYFGPGTRLTVT.

The chain has TRBV5-1 and TRBJ1-1; tentatively, D is TRBD1 (5 bases). The CDR3 has 16 residues. Germline V gene sequence: CDR1 SGHRS, CDR2 YFSETQ. Deletions cut 0 bases from V and 4 bases from J, with 16 bases between. CDR3 DNA sequence: TGCGCCAGCAGCTTGGGTGTTGGGGGGAGCGGCACTGAAGCTTTCTTT. Translation gives CASSLGVGGSGTEAFF.

The J gene is TRBJ1-1, the V gene TRBV6-6; D gene unclear. The germline V and J ends were trimmed by 8 bases and 1 base, with 14 bases remaining between them. The CDR3 runs to 14 residues. Germline CDR1 reads MNHNY; CDR2 reads SVGAGI (reference sequence). The CDR3, as DNA: TGTGCCAGCTCCAAACTGAGGGAGAACACTGAAGCTTTCTTT. It specifies CASSKLRENTEAFF.

The chain joins TRBV7-8 to TRBJ1-2, with 7 bases matching TRBD1. There are 15 residues in the CDR3. Germline V gene data show CDR1 as SGHVS and CDR2 as FQNEAQ. V shed 9 bases, J shed 8 bases, and the junction held 18 bases outside the gene matches. The chain's CDR3 is CASDGQADLQGGYTF. DNA of the CDR3: TGTGCCAGTGACGGACAGGCAGATTTGCAAGGCGGCTACACCTTC.

This chain joins TRBV6-5 and TRBJ2-5; D call uncertain. The end of the DNA fits TRBJ2-7 better, so the J call may be wrong. Looked up from germline, CDR1 is MNHEY and CDR2 is SVGAGI. The CDR3 sequence is 14 residues long. The CDR3 reads CASSYGYGVYEQYF. The CDR3 bases are TGTGCCAGCAGTTATGGGTACGGAGTCTACGAGCAGTACTTC.

The chain combines TRBV18 with TRBJ1-5; 7 bases line up with TRBD1. V dropped 6 bases and J dropped 2; count of bases not matched to a gene: 10. Looked up from germline, CDR1 is KGHSH and CDR2 is LQKENI. This CDR3 is 16 amino acids long. In nucleotides, the CDR3 is TGTGCCAGCTCCCGACAGGGACTTGGGGGCAATCAGCCCCAGCATTTT. This codes for CASSRQGLGGNQPQHF. Combining the CDR3 with reference TRBV18 and TRBJ1-5 gives the whole variable domain NAGVMQNPRHLVRRRGQEARLRCSPMKGHSHVYWYRQLPEEGLKFMVYLQKENIIDESGMPKERFSAEFPKEGPSILRIQQVVRGDSAAYFCASSRQGLGGNQPQHFGDGTRLSIL.

The chain joins TRBV25-1 to TRBJ2-5, with 7 bases aligning to TRBD1. The CDR3 sequence is 14 residues long. Germline values: CDR1 MGHDK, CDR2 SYGVNS. V was pared by 3 bases and J by 5 bases, with 6 bases of the junction left unmatched. The CDR3 loop reads CASSETGPLETQYF. As DNA, the CDR3 is TGTGCCAGCAGTGAGACAGGGCCATTGGAGACCCAGTACTTC.

The V and J genes are TRBV4-1 and TRBJ2-2; 8 bases line up with TRBD1. CDR1 and CDR2 (germline): MGHRA, YSYEKL. This CDR3 is built from 15 residues. Trimming removed 3 bases from V and 8 bases from J; junction bases left unmatched: 8. CDR3 amino acids: CASSQGPGGTGELFF. The CDR3, as DNA: TGCGCCAGCAGCCAGGGTCCAGGGGGCACTGGGGAGCTGTTTTTT.

The chain links TRBV19 to TRBJ2-7, with D tentatively TRBD1 (5 bases). CDR1 is LNHDA and CDR2 is SQIVND in the germline V gene (reference sequence). The V end was cut by 3 bases, the J end by 5 bases, with 14 bases between. This CDR3 spans 14 amino acids. DNA for the CDR3: TGTGCCAGTAGTATGTGGCAGGGTCCCAACGAGCAGTACTTC. Amino acid sequence: CASSMWQGPNEQYF. The variable domain in full, completed from reference TRBV19 and TRBJ2-7, reads DGGITQSPKYLFRKEGQNVTLSCEQNLNHDAMYWYRQDPGQGLRLIYYSQIVNDFQKGDIAEGYSVSREKKESFPLTVTSAQKNPTAFYLCASSMWQGPNEQYFGPGTRLTVT.

V is TRBV28 and J is TRBJ2-7, with TRBD2 matching over 9 bases. Germline CDR1 MDHEN, CDR2 SYDVKM. The CDR3 totals 15 residues. Germline trimming cut 4 bases from V and 0 bases from J; bases unmatched to any gene: 4. CDR3 protein: CASSSGGGDSYEQYF. Written as DNA, the CDR3 is TGTGCCAGCAGTTCGGGCGGGGGGGACTCCTACGAGCAGTACTTC.

The V call is TRBV29-1, the J call TRBJ2-7; 9 nucleotides match TRBD1. The V segment lost 4 bases and the J segment 5 bases; nucleotides outside the gene matches: 3. This CDR3 has 12 residues. Germline CDR1 SQVTM, CDR2 ANQGSEA. The CDR3 spells CSVGTGAHEQYF. CDR3 sequence (DNA): TGCAGCGTTGGGACAGGGGCCCACGAGCAGTACTTC.

As for this clone: An end of the junction does not agree with germline; a read error may underlie this. The chain combines TRBV7-9 with TRBJ1-2; D uncertain. CDR3 length: 12 amino acids. CDR1 SEHNR and CDR2 FQNEAQ come from the germline V gene (reference sequence). Here the CDR3 reads CSSSLGSYGYTF. The CDR3 DNA reads TGTTCCAGCAGCTTAGGCAGCTATGGCTACACCTTC.

This sequence joins TRBV5-1 and TRBJ1-5; 10 positions match TRBD1. The CDR3 runs 15 residues. From germline, CDR1 is SGHRS and CDR2 YFSETQ. Trimming took 4 bases from V and 3 from J; bases not matched to a gene: 4. The CDR3 region is CASSPGTGANQPQHF. The CDR3 region has the DNA TGCGCCAGCAGCCCCGGGACAGGGGCCAATCAGCCCCAGCATTTT.